Described below is a single T cell receptor beta chain sequence and its context. Profiling relied on immunoSEQ multiplex PCR, and the TCRdb table lists in-frame clones only, not all of them. The sample lists 50,000 to 55,000 clones, approximately 90% occurring once. The germline V and J ends were trimmed by 1 base and 0 bases, with 10 bases remaining between them. The V gene's germline CDR1 is MGHRA and CDR2 YSYEKL. The CDR3 contains 16 residues. The data belong to a study of T cell changes during pregnancy in multiple sclerosis. The sequences come from CD4+ T cells from peripheral blood mononuclear cells, collected after pregnancy. The TCR comes from a female donor with multiple sclerosis, enrolled in a pregnancy study. The chain couples TRBV4-1 to TRBJ1-3; no reliable D call. The chain's CDR3 is CASSQGGRYSGNTIYF. The CDR3 DNA reads TGCGCCAGCAGCCAAGGTGGGCGTTACTCTGGAAACACCATATATTTT.